Sequencing of this T cell receptor (beta chain) was carried out in a study of blood T cells in healthy people across ages. Study results and limitations: Unknown CMV status may confound age-related changes in expanded clones. A roughly linear fall in TCR beta diversity per million T cells was seen with increasing age.

Healthy Caucasians from Russia aged roughly 6 to 90 served as donors. Remarks on this clonotype: What it recognizes is unknown.

Germline-derived CDR1 and CDR2 are DFQATT and SNEGSKA (reference sequence). V shed 3 bases and J 8 bases; nucleotides not matched to a gene: 9. This CDR3 has 14 residues. Using a J-beta primer mix together with a sample-barcoded 5' primer, a second PCR was run for roughly 6 to 11 cycles. TCRdb re-called the 5' RACE reads with MiXCR, one entry per CDR3 protein. The sample yields about 680,000 distinct CDR3 sequences, around 48% seen once. This receptor was identified in a woman in her fifties or sixties in good health. The rearrangement links TRBV20-1 to TRBJ1-2; 10 bases match TRBD1. The sample consisted of blood. As DNA, the CDR3 is TGCAGTGCTAGGAAGACAGGGGGCCCGGGGGGCTACACCTTC. Its protein is CSARKTGGPGGYTF.